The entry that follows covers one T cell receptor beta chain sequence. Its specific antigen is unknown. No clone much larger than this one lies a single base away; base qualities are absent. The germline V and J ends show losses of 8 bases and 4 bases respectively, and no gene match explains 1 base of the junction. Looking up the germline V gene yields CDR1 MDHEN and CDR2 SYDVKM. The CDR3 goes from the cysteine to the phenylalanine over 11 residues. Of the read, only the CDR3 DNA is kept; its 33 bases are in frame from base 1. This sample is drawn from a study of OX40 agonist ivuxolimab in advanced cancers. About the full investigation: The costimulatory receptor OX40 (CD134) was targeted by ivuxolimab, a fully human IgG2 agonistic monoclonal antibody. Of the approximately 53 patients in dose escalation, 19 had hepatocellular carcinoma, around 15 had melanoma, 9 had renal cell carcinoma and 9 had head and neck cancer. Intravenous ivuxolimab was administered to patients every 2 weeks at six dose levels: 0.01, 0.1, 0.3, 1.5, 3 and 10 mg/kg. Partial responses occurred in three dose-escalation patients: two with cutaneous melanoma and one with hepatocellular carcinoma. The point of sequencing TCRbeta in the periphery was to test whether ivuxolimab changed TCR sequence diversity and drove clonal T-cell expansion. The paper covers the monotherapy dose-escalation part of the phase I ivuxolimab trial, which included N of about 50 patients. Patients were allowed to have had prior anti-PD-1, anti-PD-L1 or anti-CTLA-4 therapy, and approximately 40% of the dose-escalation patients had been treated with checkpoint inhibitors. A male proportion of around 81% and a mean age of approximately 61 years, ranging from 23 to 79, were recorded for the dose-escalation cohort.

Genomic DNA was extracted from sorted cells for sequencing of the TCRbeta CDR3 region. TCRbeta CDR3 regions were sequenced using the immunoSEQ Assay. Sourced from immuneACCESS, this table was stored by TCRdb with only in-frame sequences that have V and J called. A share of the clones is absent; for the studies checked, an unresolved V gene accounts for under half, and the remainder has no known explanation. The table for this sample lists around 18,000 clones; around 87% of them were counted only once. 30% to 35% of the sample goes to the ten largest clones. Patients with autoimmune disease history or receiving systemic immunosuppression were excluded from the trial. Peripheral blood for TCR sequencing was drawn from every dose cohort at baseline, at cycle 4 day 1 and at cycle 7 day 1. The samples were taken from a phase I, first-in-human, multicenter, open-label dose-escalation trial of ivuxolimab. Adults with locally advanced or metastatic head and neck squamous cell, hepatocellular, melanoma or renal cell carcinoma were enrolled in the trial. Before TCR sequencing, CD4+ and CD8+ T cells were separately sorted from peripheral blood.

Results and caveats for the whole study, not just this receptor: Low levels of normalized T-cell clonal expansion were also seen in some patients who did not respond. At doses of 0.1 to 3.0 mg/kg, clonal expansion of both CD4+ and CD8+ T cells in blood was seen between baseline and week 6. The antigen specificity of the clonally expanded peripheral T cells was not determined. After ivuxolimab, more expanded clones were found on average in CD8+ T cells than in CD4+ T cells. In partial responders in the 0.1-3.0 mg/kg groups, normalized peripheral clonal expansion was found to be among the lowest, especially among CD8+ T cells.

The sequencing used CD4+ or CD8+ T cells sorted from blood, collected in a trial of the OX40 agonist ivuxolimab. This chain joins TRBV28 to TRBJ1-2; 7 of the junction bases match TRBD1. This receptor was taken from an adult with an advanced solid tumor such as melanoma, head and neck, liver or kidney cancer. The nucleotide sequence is TGTGCCAGCGGGACAGCCTATGGCTACACCTTC. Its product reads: CASGTAYGYTF.